The 19 T cell receptor beta chains in this list originate from one sample, sequenced in a study of early T cells in non-severe SARS-CoV-2 infection. TCRdb ran MiXCR on the 5' RACE reads and lists one entry per CDR3 protein. Found here are around 70,000 distinct CDR3 sequences, approximately 12% of them singletons; the top ten hold approximately 1.7%. The sample was whole blood. The receptors originated from an adult who was a healthcare worker with PCR-confirmed SARS-CoV-2 infection or an uninfected control (not recorded which).

At least ten counts were recorded for this clonotype. This chain connects TRBV28 to TRBJ2-7; D unresolved. Germline assignment: CDR1 MDHEN and CDR2 SYDVKM. CDR3 length: 15 residues. V was trimmed by 6 bases and J by 0 bases, leaving 15 bases between them. The CDR3 spells CASSAFDGSSYEQYF. Written as DNA, the CDR3 is TGTGCCAGCAGCGCCTTTGACGGATCCTCCTACGAGCAGTACTTC.

The rearrangement uses TRBV19 and TRBJ2-2; D unclear. The V end was cut by 5 bases, the J end by 7 bases, with 11 bases between. The CDR3 has 13 residues. Per the germline V gene, CDR1 is LNHDA and CDR2 is SQIVND (reference sequence). The CDR3 spells CASSSAAVGELFF. In DNA, the CDR3 is TGTGCCAGTAGTTCTGCCGCCGTCGGGGAGCTGTTTTTT.

The chain combines TRBV5-6 with TRBJ1-4; D uncertain. The ends were cut back, 6 bases at V and 5 bases at J, with 17 bases in the middle. The CDR3 totals 15 residues. Germline V gene data show CDR1 as SGHDT and CDR2 as YYEEEE. The CDR3 bases are TGTGCCAGCAAAAGAGGGCCCAGCTCAAATGAAAAACTGTTTTTT. Protein sequence: CASKRGPSSNEKLFF.

This clonotype came up a few times. The chain joins TRBV6-2 or TRBV6-3 to TRBJ2-1; no firm D call. Germline V gene data show CDR1 as MNHEY and CDR2 as SVGEGT. Deletions cut 6 bases from V and 4 bases from J, with 4 bases between. The CDR3 contains 11 residues. CDR3 residues: CASRGYNEQFF. In nucleotides, the CDR3 is TGTGCCAGCAGGGGTTACAATGAGCAGTTCTTC.

The table lists this clonotype with a few counts. This chain uses TRBV20-1 with TRBJ1-2, with D perhaps TRBD1 (5 bases). Trimming pared 5 bases from V and 4 bases from J, leaving 20 bases between. The length of the CDR3 is 15 residues. CDR1 and CDR2 from the germline V gene are DFQATT and SNEGSKA (reference sequence). The chain's CDR3 is CSAAKPGPPLYGYTF. The CDR3 DNA is TGCAGTGCTGCCAAACCGGGACCCCCACTCTATGGCTACACCTTC.

This sequence joins TRBV20-1 and TRBJ2-7; TRBD2 agrees at 9 bases. CDR1 is DFQATT, CDR2 SNEGSKA, per germline (reference sequence). This CDR3 has 14 amino acids. J lost 3 bases, V lost 3 bases, and 6 bases had no gene match. The CDR3 is CSASETSGIYEQYF. For the CDR3, the DNA is TGCAGTGCTAGCGAGACTAGCGGCATCTACGAGCAGTACTTC.

This clonotype occurred a few times. The chain has TRBV10-3 and TRBJ1-1; possible D gene TRBD1, 5 bases. The germline gives CDR1 ENHRY, CDR2 SYGVKD. V lost 4 bases and J lost 1, with 16 bases in between. The CDR3 has 16 residues. This CDR3 reads CAISGPQGGRNTEAFF. The CDR3 DNA reads TGTGCCATCAGTGGCCCTCAGGGAGGCAGGAACACTGAAGCTTTCTTT.

The V gene is TRBV6-6, the J gene TRBJ1-3; 7 bases map to TRBD1. Germline V gene data show CDR1 as MNHNY and CDR2 as SVGAGI (reference sequence). The V gene end was trimmed by 7 bases and the J gene end by 16 bases; junction bases not matched to a gene: 13. The length of the CDR3 is 12 residues. The CDR3 sequence is CASNPDRTSQYF. The CDR3 DNA is TGTGCCAGCAACCCGGACAGGACGAGCCAGTATTTT.

There are a few counts of this clonotype. This chain connects TRBV14 to TRBJ2-7; possibly TRBD1 for D (5 bases). Trimming cost V 3 bases and J 9 bases, with 12 bases left between them. This CDR3 has 12 residues. Germline values: CDR1 SGHDN, CDR2 FVKESK. The CDR3 coding sequence is TGTGCCAGCAGCCAGGACACTATGAGGCAGTACTTC. Protein: CASSQDTMRQYF.

This clonotype was seen only a few times. The chain couples TRBV21-1 to TRBJ1-2; no check of the table's D call, TRBD1, against the DNA was made. TRBV21-1 is a documented pseudogene. CDR3 length equals 18 residues. The CDR3 protein is CASSPKDPTGADGYGYTF. The CDR3 DNA reads TGTGCCAGCAGCCCCAAAGATCCCACAGGGGCTGACGGCTATGGCTACACCTTC.

This clonotype was detected many times. This chain links TRBV6-1 with TRBJ2-7; 10 bases align to TRBD1. V shed 8 bases and J 4 bases; nucleotides not matched to a gene: 11. CDR1 and CDR2 (germline): MNHNS, SASEGT. The CDR3 runs 15 residues. The CDR3 reads CASSSGTGDRYEQYF. As DNA, the CDR3 is TGTGCCAGCTCCAGCGGGACAGGGGACCGTTACGAGCAGTACTTC.

The V call is TRBV5-4, the J call TRBJ1-1; unclear D gene. Trimming stripped 7 bases from V and 11 bases from J, with 18 bases between. CDR3 length equals 12 residues. Germline V lookup: CDR1 SGHNT, CDR2 YYREEE (reference sequence). Here the CDR3 DNA reads TGTGCCAGCCAACGCTCGTCCGGTGAGGCTTTCTTT. Translating it yields CASQRSSGEAFF.

This clonotype has a handful of counts. The chain recombines TRBV7-2 with TRBJ1-5; D is unclear. Trimming took 4 bases from V and 5 from J, leaving 9 bases between them. The CDR3 length is 13 residues. CDR1 SGHTA and CDR2 FQGNSA come from the germline V gene. The CDR3 DNA reads as TGTGCCAGCAGCTACCGGGCCGATCAGCCCCAGCATTTT. Translated: CASSYRADQPQHF.

This clonotype was seen only a few times. The rearrangement uses TRBV5-1 and TRBJ2-1; no clear D. The ends were cut back, 0 bases at V and 7 bases at J, with 5 bases in the middle. The CDR3 consists of 12 residues. CDR1 is SGHRS, CDR2 YFSETQ, per germline. CDR3 region: CASSLEENEQFF. CDR3 coding DNA: TGCGCCAGCAGCTTGGAAGAGAATGAGCAGTTCTTC.

DNA of the CDR3: TGCAGCGTTGTCCCTCAGGAGAGGGGGGTAGGATTCTTC. Its protein product is CSVVPQERGVGFF. V is TRBV29-1 and J is TRBJ2-1, with D perhaps TRBD1 or TRBD2 (6 bases each). The germline CDR1 and CDR2 sequences are SQVTM and ANQGSEA. Trimming removed 4 bases from V and 16 bases from J, with 23 bases in between. This CDR3 spans 13 amino acids.

This clonotype was observed many times. This chain connects TRBV18 to TRBJ2-1; D is unresolved. The CDR3 has 15 residues. Trimming stripped 3 bases from V and 9 bases from J, with 18 bases between. Germline CDR1 is KGHSH and CDR2 is LQKENI. In DNA form, the CDR3 reads TGTGCCAGCTCACCCATCCCCCGGGCTCCGGGTGAGCAGTTCTTC. It yields the protein CASSPIPRAPGEQFF.

This clonotype was seen a few times. The genes are TRBV21-1 and TRBJ2-5; TRBD2 was called by the table and not checked on the DNA. TRBV21-1 is annotated as a pseudogene. The CDR3 is made up of 19 amino acids. The CDR3 nucleotides read TGTGCCAGCAGCACCCTCCAGGGACTAGCGGGGGGATGGGCGGAGACCCAGTACTTC. It encodes CASSTLQGLAGGWAETQYF.

V and J are TRBV24-1 and TRBJ2-3, with a weak D call TRBD2 (6 bases). V was clipped by 6 bases and J by 2 bases, with 11 bases between them. This CDR3 is 14 amino acids long. Germline CDR1 and CDR2: KGHDR and SFDVKD. CDR3 in DNA: TGTGCCACCAGTTCGCGGGACCTCACAGATACGCAGTATTTT. Translation gives CATSSRDLTDTQYF.

This chain links TRBV30 with TRBJ1-4; TRBD1 aligns across 8 bases. The V gene's germline CDR1 is GTSNPN and CDR2 SVGIG (reference sequence). V trimming: 7 bases; J trimming: 2 bases; junction bases outside the gene matches: 3. The CDR3 length is 13 residues. In DNA form, the CDR3 reads TGTGCCTCCAGGGGGCTGACTAATGAAAAACTGTTTTTT. Its translation: CASRGLTNEKLFF.